A single sample is the source of the 24 T cell receptor beta chains below, sequenced in a study of shared clonotypes between healthy human individuals. Generated by immunoSEQ multiplex PCR, the TCRdb table keeps only in-frame clones and is missing some. The table records a few hundred thousand clones, approximately 97% of them present only once. The sequenced sample consisted of naive CD4+ T cells sorted from blood. Subset defined: CD45RA+ positively selected. These receptors were taken from a woman under 40 in good health.

Concerning this clone: At one end, the junction sequence differs from germline, possibly due to a read error. The V and J genes are TRBV5-8 and TRBJ1-1, with 7 bases aligning to TRBD1. Germline loops: CDR1 SGHTS, CDR2 YDEGEE. This CDR3 is 15 amino acids long. CDR3 in DNA: TGTGCCAGCAACTTGAGACAGGGAGGGACCACTGAAGCTTTCTTT. The encoded protein is CASNLRQGGTTEAFF. Complete variable domain (other parts from reference TRBV5-8 and TRBJ1-1): EAGVTQSPTHLIKTRGQQATLRCSPISGHTSVYWYQQALGLGLQFLLWYDEGEERNRGNFPPRFSGRQFPNYSSELNVNALELEDSALYLCASNLRQGGTTEAFFGQGTRLTVV.

This chain joins TRBV2 and TRBJ1-2, with D hard to call. Germline CDR1 is SNHLY and CDR2 is FYNNEI. V lost 9 bases, J lost 8 bases, and 16 bases lay in between. CDR3 length: 12 amino acids. CDR3 DNA: TGTGCCAGTAGCACTGTTTTCGGGGGCTACACCTTC. Translation gives CASSTVFGGYTF.

The rearrangement links TRBV28 to TRBJ1-2, with TRBD1 matching 8 bases. Germline trimming cut 10 bases from V and 7 bases from J; bases unmatched to any gene: 14. Germline-derived CDR1 and CDR2 are MDHEN and SYDVKM. The CDR3 is made up of 14 amino acids. The CDR3 loop reads CATTVGQGALGYTF. For the CDR3, the DNA is TGTGCCACCACAGTAGGGCAGGGGGCACTTGGCTACACCTTC.

The chain carries TRBV7-7 and TRBJ2-2; 7 nucleotides agree with TRBD2. The CDR3 loop spans 17 amino acids. CDR1 is SSHAT, CDR2 FNYEAQ, per germline (reference sequence). The junction had 11 bases not matched to a gene; V was cut back by 3 bases and J by 4 bases. The CDR3 coding sequence is TGTGCCAGCAGCTTGGGGGGGAAGACCGGTGGCACCGGGGAGCTGTTTTTT. This translates into CASSLGGKTGGTGELFF.

The rearrangement uses TRBV27 and TRBJ2-1; perhaps TRBD2 as D (6 bases). V dropped 2 bases and J dropped 8 bases, with 10 bases sitting between them. Germline V gene lookup returns CDR1 MNHEY and CDR2 SMNVEV (reference sequence). The CDR3 consists of 13 residues. The CDR3: CASSLRGGDEQFF. CDR3 nucleotide sequence: TGTGCCAGCAGTTTACGTGGAGGGGATGAGCAGTTCTTC.

The V gene is TRBV19, the J gene TRBJ2-1; TRBD2 agrees at 7 bases. After removal of 7 bases from V and 7 bases from J, the junction contained 16 bases not matched to a gene. Germline loops: CDR1 LNHDA, CDR2 SQIVND (reference sequence). The CDR3 consists of 16 residues. In nucleotides, the CDR3 is TGTGCCAGTAAAAACCCAGGTGGGGCTAGCGGAAATGAGCAGTTCTTC. Translated, it gives CASKNPGGASGNEQFF.

This clone appeared a single time. The chain has TRBV19 and TRBJ2-1; the match to TRBD2 covers 8 bases. Looked up from germline, CDR1 is LNHDA and CDR2 is SQIVND (reference sequence). V dropped 5 bases and J dropped 7; count of bases not matched to a gene: 16. The CDR3 consists of 17 residues. CDR3 residues: CASSRLGLAVGRNEQFF. Written as DNA, the CDR3 is TGTGCCAGTAGTCGACTTGGACTAGCAGTCGGACGGAATGAGCAGTTCTTC.

Here the CDR3 DNA reads TGTGCCAGTAGCCGTACTAGCGGGAGTGGCACAGATACGCAGTATTTT. It codes for CASSRTSGSGTDTQYF. This chain links TRBV19 with TRBJ2-3; 11 bases map to TRBD2. The CDR3 totals 16 residues. The V gene's germline CDR1 is LNHDA and CDR2 SQIVND (reference sequence). V trimming: 6 bases; J trimming: 1 base; junction bases outside the gene matches: 6.

V is TRBV5-1 and J is TRBJ1-2; D is ambiguous. Looked up from germline, CDR1 is SGHRS and CDR2 is YFSETQ. Trimming stripped 5 bases from V and 6 bases from J, with 20 bases between. This CDR3 has 15 residues. CDR3 sequence: CASRIYTAVADGYTF. The CDR3 DNA is TGCGCCAGCAGAATCTACACTGCAGTTGCAGATGGCTACACCTTC.

The chain links TRBV19 to TRBJ1-5; 7 positions match TRBD1. Germline values: CDR1 LNHDA, CDR2 SQIVND (reference sequence). Trimming at V came to 4 bases and at J to 4 bases, leaving 7 bases not matched to a gene. The CDR3 spans 15 residues. The CDR3 loop is CASSTGQVYNQPQHF. As DNA, the CDR3 is TGTGCCAGTAGTACTGGACAGGTCTATAATCAGCCCCAGCATTTT.

V is TRBV9 and J is TRBJ1-1; D call uncertain. Trimming shortened V by 0 bases and J by 7 bases, and 4 bases separated the two germline ends. The CDR3 has 11 residues. Germline lookup yields CDR1 SGDLS and CDR2 YYNGEE. Here the CDR3 reads CASSVAGEAFF. The CDR3 nucleotides read TGTGCCAGCAGCGTAGCTGGTGAAGCTTTCTTT.

The chain is built from TRBV28 and TRBJ2-1, with TRBD2 identical over 12 bases. This CDR3 comprises 17 residues. Losses at the gene ends were 3 bases for V and 10 bases for J; bases not matched to a gene: 13. CDR1 MDHEN and CDR2 SYDVKM come from the germline V gene. CDR3 residues: CASSLRLAGGPRVEQFF. The CDR3 DNA sequence: TGTGCCAGCAGTTTGCGGCTAGCGGGAGGGCCGAGAGTGGAGCAGTTCTTC.

V and J are TRBV29-1 and TRBJ2-1; 9 nucleotides line up with TRBD1. Trimming at V came to 5 bases and at J to 4 bases, leaving 6 bases not matched to a gene. The germline gives CDR1 SQVTM, CDR2 ANQGSEA. This CDR3 is 14 amino acids long. CDR3 bases: TGCAGCGTTCTGGACAGGGGAGCTTACAATGAGCAGTTCTTC. Protein sequence: CSVLDRGAYNEQFF.

V gene TRBV6-6 combines with J gene TRBJ2-5; 8 bases map to TRBD2. V dropped 6 bases and J dropped 5; count of bases not matched to a gene: 11. Germline V gives CDR1 MNHNY, CDR2 SVGAGI (reference sequence). This CDR3 comprises 15 residues. CDR3 in amino acids: CASSRTSLALETQYF. CDR3 nucleotides: TGTGCCAGCAGCCGGACTAGCCTCGCTCTGGAGACCCAGTACTTC.

As concerns this clone: This sample also contains other DNA sequences that code for the same CDR3. CDR3 nucleotides: TGTGCCAGCAGCCAATCGAGGGGTGACGGCTACACCTTC. This translates into CASSQSRGDGYTF. This chain connects TRBV14 to TRBJ1-2, with TRBD1 as a possible D gene (5 bases). V gave up 2 bases and J gave up 8 bases, with 12 bases separating them. Germline loops: CDR1 SGHDN, CDR2 FVKESK. CDR3 length: 13 amino acids.

V and J are TRBV9 and TRBJ2-3, with 14 bases matching TRBD2. Unmatched junction bases numbered 13, after V lost 5 bases and J lost 8 bases. Germline assignment: CDR1 SGDLS and CDR2 YYNGEE. This CDR3 spans 17 amino acids. The chain's CDR3 is CASRMIRTSGRTGTQYF. The CDR3 nucleotides read TGTGCCAGCAGAATGATTCGGACTAGCGGGAGGACGGGTACGCAGTATTTT.

V and J are TRBV7-3 and TRBJ2-3, with 12 bases that match TRBD2. This CDR3 spans 16 amino acids. V lost 6 bases, J lost 3 bases, and 7 bases stayed unmatched. CDR1 is SGHTA, CDR2 FQGTGA, per germline. This CDR3 reads CASRTTSGRVTDTQYF. The CDR3 bases are TGTGCCAGCAGAACGACTAGCGGGAGAGTTACAGATACGCAGTATTTT. Together with reference TRBV7-3 and TRBJ2-3, the CDR3 gives the full variable domain: GAGVSQTPSNKVTEKGKYVELRCDPISGHTALYWYRQSLGQGPEFLIYFQGTGAADDSGLPNDRFFAVRPEGSVSTLKIQRTERGDSAVYLCASRTTSGRVTDTQYFGPGTRLTVL.

This clone was found a few times. The genes are TRBV5-1 and TRBJ1-1; D gene unclear. Germline CDR1 SGHRS, CDR2 YFSETQ. V shed 4 bases and J shed 3 bases, with 10 bases lying between them. The CDR3 runs to 13 residues. CDR3 in amino acids: CASSAGLDTEAFF. In nucleotides, the CDR3 is TGCGCCAGCAGCGCCGGCTTGGACACTGAAGCTTTCTTT.

The chain joins TRBV10-3 to TRBJ1-1; 9 positions match TRBD1. Germline values: CDR1 ENHRY, CDR2 SYGVKD. The J segment lost 3 bases and the V segment lost 6 bases, leaving 2 bases of the junction unmatched. The CDR3 has 13 amino acids. For the CDR3, the DNA is TGTGCCATCAGCGACAGGGGGGACACTGAAGCTTTCTTT. Protein product: CAISDRGDTEAFF.

This rearrangement joins TRBV4-2 to TRBJ2-7; tentative D call: TRBD1 (5 bases). The V end was cut by 6 bases, the J end by 5 bases, with 14 bases between. This CDR3 has 13 residues. Germline V gene data show CDR1 as LGHNA and CDR2 as YNFKEQ. The CDR3 DNA is TGTGCCAGCAGGCCGGTAGGGGAAGACGAGCAGTACTTC. This sequence encodes CASRPVGEDEQYF.

The CDR3: CASSILGGVGETQYF. The CDR3 DNA is TGTGCCAGCAGCATTCTTGGGGGCGTAGGGGAGACCCAGTACTTC. The chain couples TRBV9 to TRBJ2-5; TRBD1 is a possible D gene (6 bases). V was pared by 4 bases and J by 5 bases, with 18 bases between. This CDR3 is built from 15 residues. The germline CDR1 and CDR2 sequences are SGDLS and YYNGEE. Filled out from reference TRBV9 and TRBJ2-5, the complete variable domain reads DSGVTQTPKHLITATGQRVTLRCSPRSGDLSVYWYQQSLDQGLQFLIQYYNGEERAKGNILERFSAQQFPDLHSELNLSSLELGDSALYFCASSILGGVGETQYFGPGTRLLVL.

This clone was seen once. Other DNA variants within this sample encode the same CDR3. The V and J genes are TRBV2 and TRBJ1-1, with TRBD1 identical over 7 bases. The CDR3 spans 14 residues. Germline lookup yields CDR1 SNHLY and CDR2 FYNNEI. V dropped 5 bases and J dropped 1; count of bases not matched to a gene: 4. The CDR3 DNA is TGTGCCAGCAGTAGACAGGGAGGGAACACTGAAGCTTTCTTT. Its protein product is CASSRQGGNTEAFF. The whole variable domain, remainder taken from reference TRBV2 and TRBJ1-1, is EPEVTQTPSHQVTQMGQEVILRCVPISNHLYFYWYRQILGQKVEFLVSFYNNEISEKSEIFDDQFSVERPDGSNFTLKIRSTKLEDSAMYFCASSRQGGNTEAFFGQGTRLTVV.

This chain links TRBV7-2 with TRBJ1-5; D perhaps matches TRBD1 (6 bases). The CDR3 length is 14 residues. The germline V gene encodes CDR1 SGHTA and CDR2 FQGNSA. With 7 bases removed from V and 6 bases from J, the gap between germline ends came to 16 bases. The DNA for the CDR3 is TGTGCCAGCACCATCCCGGGGGCGGGTCAGCCCCAGCATTTT. It specifies CASTIPGAGQPQHF. The variable domain in full, completed from reference TRBV7-2 and TRBJ1-5, reads GAGVSQSPSNKVTEKGKDVELRCDPISGHTALYWYRQSLGQGLEFLIYFQGNSAPDKSGLPSDRFSAERTGGSVSTLTIQRTQQEDSAVYLCASTIPGAGQPQHFGDGTRLSIL.

About this clone itself: At the DNA level, this CDR3 is encoded by other sequences in the same sample as well. The V call is TRBV5-1, the J call TRBJ2-1, with D unclear. CDR1 and CDR2 from the germline V gene are SGHRS and YFSETQ. V was cut by 4 bases and J by 0 bases, with 8 bases left in between. This CDR3 spans 14 amino acids. CDR3 in DNA: TGCGCCAGCAGCGGAACAAGCTCCTACAATGAGCAGTTCTTC. This encodes CASSGTSSYNEQFF.